The rows below give T cell receptor beta chains drawn from one sample of a study of OX40 agonist ivuxolimab in advanced cancers. The protocol was immunoSEQ multiplex PCR, while the TCRdb copy is restricted to in-frame clones and leaves out a portion. This table has 60,000 to 75,000 clones, 85% to 95% appearing once. The sample was CD4+ or CD8+ T cells sorted from blood, taken in a trial of the OX40 agonist ivuxolimab. All receptors derive from an adult with an advanced solid tumor such as melanoma, head and neck, liver or kidney cancer. Each CDR3 is given with its conserved first and last residue. A D gene is named only where the DNA matches it firmly. Some rows mark clone size as missing; the rest say once, few, many or name a class of expanded clone.

.	TRBV27	.	TRBJ1-1	TGTGCCAGCTCCTATGGGCCAACCTACACTGAAGCTTTCTTT	CASSYGPTYTEAFF
.	TRBV28	.	TRBJ2-7	TGTGCCAGCAGTTTCTCGAGGGGCTTCTACGAGCAGTACTTC	CASSFSRGFYEQYF
.	TRBV7-8	.	TRBJ1-5	TGTGCCAGCAGCTTAGTGGGGCCAGGACAGCCCCAGCATTTT	CASSLVGPGQPQHF
.	TRBV29-1	.	TRBJ1-2	TGCAGCGTTGGGTCAGGGGTGGATGGCTACACCTTC	CSVGSGVDGYTF
.	TRBV7-9	.	TRBJ2-4	TGTGCCAGCACCCCCGGGGGAAACATTCAGTACTTC	CASTPGGNIQYF
once	TRBV6-5	TRBD1	TRBJ1-5	TGTGCCAGCAGTCCCAGGGGGCAGAACAATCAGCCCCAGCATTTT	CASSPRGQNNQPQHF
.	TRBV6-5	.	TRBJ2-4	TGTGCCAGCAGTTACTCGTCCAGGGGCATTCAGTACTTC	CASSYSSRGIQYF
.	TRBV7-9	TRBD1	TRBJ1-1	TGTGCCAGCAGGCACCCTTCCGGGACAGAGGCCTCTGAAGCTTTCTTT	CASRHPSGTEASEAFF
.	TRBV4-3	.	TRBJ1-2	TGCGCCAGCAGCCAAGATTGGACGGACCGCTATGGCTACACCTTC	CASSQDWTDRYGYTF
.	TRBV27	.	TRBJ1-1	TGTGCCAGCAGTTTATGGCCGGGCCAGAACACTGAAGCTTTCTTT	CASSLWPGQNTEAFF
.	TRBV27	TRBD1	TRBJ2-5	TGTGCCAGCAGCCGACAGGGAAAAGAGACCCAGTACTTC	CASSRQGKETQYF
.	TRBV18	TRBD2	TRBJ2-3	TGTGCCAGCTCACGGACTAGCGGGAGAGGCACAGATACGCAGTATTTT	CASSRTSGRGTDTQYF
.	TRBV29-1	.	TRBJ2-2	TGCAGCGCCGCCTCGACTGGGACCGGGGAGCTGTTTTTT	CSAASTGTGELFF
once	TRBV9	TRBD1	TRBJ1-2	TGTGCCAGCAGCGTAGGGACAGGGGACCCCTACTATGGCTACACCTTC	CASSVGTGDPYYGYTF
.	TRBV11-2	.	TRBJ2-7	TGTGCCAGCAGCTCCGGGTCCCCACGACCCTACGAGCAGTACTTC	CASSSGSPRPYEQYF
.	TRBV20-1	.	TRBJ2-3	TGCAGTGCTAGAGCAGATACGCAGTATTTT	CSARADTQYF
.	TRBV7-9	.	TRBJ1-1	TGTGCCAGCAGCCCGCCTGGGCAGAACACTGAAGCTTTCTTT	CASSPPGQNTEAFF
.	TRBV27	TRBD2	TRBJ2-1	TGTGCCAGCAGTTCCGGGACTAGCGGGTACAATGAGCAGTTCTTC	CASSSGTSGYNEQFF
.	TRBV19	.	TRBJ2-7	TGTGCCAGTAGTATCAGGGGACCAGCTTACGAGCAGTACTTC	CASSIRGPAYEQYF
.	TRBV6-5	.	TRBJ2-2	TGTGCCAGCAGTTACGGCCGAGCGGGTTACACCGGGGAGCTGTTTTTT	CASSYGRAGYTGELFF
once	TRBV7-8	TRBD1	TRBJ2-4	TGTGCCAGCAGCTTAAGGTGGGACAGGGGAAACATTCAGTACTTC	CASSLRWDRGNIQYF
.	TRBV12-5	.	TRBJ2-5	TGTGCTAGTGGTCCAGAGAGAGCGGGTGGAGAGACCCAGTACTTC	CASGPERAGGETQYF
.	TRBV9	TRBD2	TRBJ2-2	TGTGCCGGTAAGACTAGCGGGAGGTCCGGGGAGCTGTTTTTT	CAGKTSGRSGELFF
.	TRBV11-2	TRBD1	TRBJ2-7	TGTGCCAGCAGCTCGAGGGGACAGGGCCACGAGCAGTACTTC	CASSSRGQGHEQYF
.	TRBV29-1	.	TRBJ1-3	TGCAGCGTTGCAAGGGGGGGCACTGGAAACACCATATATTTT	CSVARGGTGNTIYF
.	TRBV28	.	TRBJ2-3	TGTGCCAGCAGTCCGGCAGGACTCACTAGCACAGATACGCAGTATTTT	CASSPAGLTSTDTQYF
.	TRBV2	.	TRBJ2-7	TGTGCCAGCAGTGACTCCTCCTCCTACGAGCAGTACTTC	CASSDSSSYEQYF
.	TRBV7-3	.	TRBJ1-1	TGTGCCAGCAGCTTGGGGGGCCTGAACACTGAAGCTTTCTTT	CASSLGGLNTEAFF
.	TRBV5-6	.	TRBJ2-1	TGTGCCAGCAGCTTGGAGTTTGACGTTTACAATGAGCAGTTCTTC	CASSLEFDVYNEQFF
.	TRBV27	.	TRBJ1-2	TGTGCCAGCAGACATTCGACAGCCTCCTATGGCTACACCTTC	CASRHSTASYGYTF
.	TRBV4-3	TRBD1	TRBJ1-2	TGCGCCAGCAGCGGCCGGGACAGGAGCCTCGGTGACTATGGCTACACCTTC	CASSGRDRSLGDYGYTF
.	TRBV30	.	TRBJ2-7	TGTGCCTGGAGAAGCCGCACTCCGCTTCTTCCTGAACTCGAGCAGTACTTC	CAWRSRTPLLPELEQYF
.	TRBV28	.	TRBJ2-3	TGTGCCAGCAGTTCACTAGGTATAGATACGCAGTATTTT	CASSSLGIDTQYF
once	TRBV5-4	.	TRBJ2-3	TGTGCTTACCTCGGGCGGGGAGATACGCAGTATTTT	CAYLGRGDTQYF
.	TRBV5-5	TRBD1	TRBJ2-7	TGTGCCAGCAGCATTGCGACAGGGGGCTCCTACGAGCAGTACTTC	CASSIATGGSYEQYF
once	TRBV18	.	TRBJ2-7	TGTGCCAGCTCACCACCCATTACGGGATCCTACGAGCAGTACTTC	CASSPPITGSYEQYF
.	TRBV7-3	TRBD2	TRBJ2-1	TGTGCCAGCTTTCGGAGGGAGCGGGAGGGCCGGTATGAGCAGTTCTTC	CASFRREREGRYEQFF
few	TRBV4-1	TRBD1	TRBJ1-5	TGCGCCAGCAGCCAAGATGGACAGGGGGGCAATCAGCCCCAGCATTTT	CASSQDGQGGNQPQHF
.	TRBV6-1	TRBD2	TRBJ2-7	TGTGCCAGCAGTGAAGGATGGGAAGCGGGAGGAATCTACTACGAGCAGTACTTC	CASSEGWEAGGIYYEQYF
once	TRBV4-1	.	TRBJ2-1	TGCGCCAGCAGCCAAGACTGGGCAGTATACAATGAGCAGTTCTTC	CASSQDWAVYNEQFF
once	TRBV7-9	.	TRBJ1-6	TGTGCCAGCAACGGGCCCTCTGGGTCCCTCCACTTT	CASNGPSGSLHF
.	TRBV4-3	TRBD2	TRBJ2-3	TGCGCCAGCAGCCAAGATATAGCGGGGGAGGGGCCAGATACGCAGTATTTT	CASSQDIAGEGPDTQYF
.	TRBV7-9	.	TRBJ2-6	TGTGCCCCCTATACACCGGTCGGTGGGGCCAACGTCCTGACTTTC	CAPYTPVGGANVLTF
.	TRBV7-9	TRBD2	TRBJ2-3	TGTGCCAGCAGCTTCCTCCTAGCGGGGGGGGATACGCAGTATTTT	CASSFLLAGGDTQYF
.	TRBV5-6	TRBD2	TRBJ2-7	TGTGCCAGCAGCCCCCGGACTAGCGGGAACGAGCAGTACTTC	CASSPRTSGNEQYF
.	TRBV6-5	.	TRBJ1-5	TGTGCCAGCAGCCACCTAGGAGGGGATCAGCCCCAGCATTTT	CASSHLGGDQPQHF
.	TRBV4-3	.	TRBJ1-1	TGCGCCAGCAGCCCCCGGGGCACCGGGGTGGACACTGAAGCTTTCTTT	CASSPRGTGVDTEAFF